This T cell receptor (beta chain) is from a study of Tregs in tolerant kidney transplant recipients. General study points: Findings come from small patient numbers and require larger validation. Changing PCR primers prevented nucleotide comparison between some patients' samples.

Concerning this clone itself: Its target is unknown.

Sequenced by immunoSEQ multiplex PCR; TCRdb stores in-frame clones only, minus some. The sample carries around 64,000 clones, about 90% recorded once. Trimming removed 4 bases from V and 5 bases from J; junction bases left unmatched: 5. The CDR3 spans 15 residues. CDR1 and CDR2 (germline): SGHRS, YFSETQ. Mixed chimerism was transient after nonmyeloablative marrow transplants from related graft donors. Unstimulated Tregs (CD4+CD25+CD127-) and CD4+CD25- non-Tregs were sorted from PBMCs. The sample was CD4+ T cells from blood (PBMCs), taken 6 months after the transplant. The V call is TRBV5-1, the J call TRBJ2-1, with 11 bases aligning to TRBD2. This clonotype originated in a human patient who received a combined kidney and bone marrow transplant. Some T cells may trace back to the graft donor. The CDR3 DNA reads TGCGCCAGCAGCCCTAGACTAGCGGGGCACAATGAGCAGTTCTTC. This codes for CASSPRLAGHNEQFF. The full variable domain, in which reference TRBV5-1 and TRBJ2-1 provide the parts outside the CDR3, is KAGVTQTPRYLIKTRGQQVTLSCSPISGHRSVSWYQQTPGQGLQFLFEYFSETQRNKGNFPGRFSGRQFSNSRSEMNVSTLELGDSALYLCASSPRLAGHNEQFFGPGTRLTVL.